This TCR beta chain is from a study of blood T cell repertoires in COVID-19. Study in general: Both acute and convalescent COVID-19 samples were obtained from the United States, Italy and Spain.

V was shortened by 5 bases and J by 0 bases, with 5 bases between the two germline ends. The CDR3 is made up of 13 amino acids. In the case of this clone: Other nucleotide sequences in the sample specify the same CDR3.

Authors' analysis steps: The authors estimated nucleated cell counts from reference gene primer amplification. Here immunoSEQ multiplex PCR was the method, and the copy in TCRdb shows in-frame clones only, minus some. The V and J calls and clone size come from that table; D and trimming were worked out from the DNA. The data hold more than 400,000 clones, with around 91% observed a single time. Participants were aged about 18 to 90 years, lived in under 25 US areas, and enrolled virtually. Input material: PBMCs or T cells enriched from blood (not recorded which). The chain carries TRBV12-3 or TRBV12-4 and TRBJ1-3, with unresolved D. This TCR came from a man younger than 30 who had recovered from COVID-19. CDR3 sequence reads: CASSPSSGNTIYF. CDR3 DNA sequence: TGTGCCAGCAGTCCCAGCTCTGGAAACACCATATATTTT.